This paragraph covers one T cell receptor beta chain sequence. Profiling relied on immunoSEQ multiplex PCR, and the TCRdb table lists in-frame clones only, not all of them. The sample carries about 65,000 clones, roughly nine tenths recorded once. The sample originates from a study of OX40 agonist ivuxolimab in advanced cancers. Study-level information: Patients undergoing dose escalation presented with hepatocellular carcinoma, melanoma, renal cell or head and neck cancer. Cohort: approximately 83% men, mean age 60, aged about 20 to 80.

The CDR3 has 13 residues. The V end lost 5 bases, the J end lost 1 base, and 8 bases lay between the germline ends. Per the germline V gene, CDR1 is KGHSH and CDR2 is LQKENI. Blood samples were obtained at baseline, cycle 4 day 1, and cycle 7 day 1. Sequences were derived from CD4+ or CD8+ T cells sorted from blood, sampled in a trial of the OX40 agonist ivuxolimab. The chain joins TRBV18 to TRBJ2-5; no clear D. This receptor was identified in an adult with an advanced solid tumor such as melanoma, head and neck, liver or kidney cancer. The CDR3 loop is CASSSSFQETQYF. The CDR3 DNA sequence: TGTGCCAGCTCAAGCAGTTTCCAAGAGACCCAGTACTTC. Based on the CDR3 plus reference TRBV18 and TRBJ2-5, the full variable domain is NAGVMQNPRHLVRRRGQEARLRCSPMKGHSHVYWYRQLPEEGLKFMVYLQKENIIDESGMPKERFSAEFPKEGPSILRIQQVVRGDSAAYFCASSSSFQETQYFGPGTRLLVL.